One and the same sample provided the 4 T cell receptor beta chains below, sequenced in a study of cytomegalovirus exposure and HLA in healthy donors. The study ran its PCR with 60 Vbeta and 13 Jbeta primers. Data came from immunoSEQ multiplex PCR; TCRdb stores just in-frame clones and leaves some out. The table includes about 150,000 clones, around 72% detected once. The sequencing input was PBMCs. These receptor sequences come from a man in his forties or fifties in good health and CMV-seronegative.

V is TRBV19 and J is TRBJ1-1; TRBD1 agrees at 8 bases. With 2 bases clipped from V and 0 bases from J, the junction kept 2 bases outside the gene matches. This CDR3 region has 15 residues. Looked up from germline, CDR1 is LNHDA and CDR2 is SQIVND (reference sequence). The CDR3 protein is CASSIQGAMNTEAFF. In DNA form, the CDR3 reads TGTGCCAGTAGTATACAGGGGGCTATGAACACTGAAGCTTTCTTT.

In this sample, this clone turned up once. The chain is built from TRBV7-2 and TRBJ1-1; the match to TRBD1 covers 8 bases. The CDR3 sequence is 14 residues long. Germline V CDR1 and CDR2: SGHTA, FQGNSA. With V trimmed by 3 bases and J by 4 bases, 4 bases remained unmatched. This chain's CDR3 is CASSFTTGGTEAFF. CDR3 bases: TGTGCCAGCAGCTTCACTACAGGGGGCACTGAAGCTTTCTTT.

The chain employs TRBV7-3 and TRBJ2-1; 8 nucleotides align to TRBD2. Germline V gene lookup returns CDR1 SGHTA and CDR2 FQGTGA. J gave up 0 bases and V 5 bases, and 6 bases lay outside the gene matches. The CDR3 totals 16 residues. This CDR3 reads CASSDKRGSSYNEQFF. As DNA, the CDR3 is TGTGCCAGCAGCGACAAGCGGGGGAGCTCCTACAATGAGCAGTTCTTC.

The chain joins TRBV10-3 to TRBJ2-1; TRBD2 matches at 7 bases. Germline V gene data show CDR1 as ENHRY and CDR2 as SYGVKD. Germline trimming cut 8 bases from V and 8 bases from J; bases unmatched to any gene: 12. The CDR3 consists of 14 residues. CDR3 in amino acids: CAIVGTIGGDEQFF. CDR3 DNA sequence: TGTGCCATCGTCGGGACTATAGGAGGGGATGAGCAGTTCTTC.